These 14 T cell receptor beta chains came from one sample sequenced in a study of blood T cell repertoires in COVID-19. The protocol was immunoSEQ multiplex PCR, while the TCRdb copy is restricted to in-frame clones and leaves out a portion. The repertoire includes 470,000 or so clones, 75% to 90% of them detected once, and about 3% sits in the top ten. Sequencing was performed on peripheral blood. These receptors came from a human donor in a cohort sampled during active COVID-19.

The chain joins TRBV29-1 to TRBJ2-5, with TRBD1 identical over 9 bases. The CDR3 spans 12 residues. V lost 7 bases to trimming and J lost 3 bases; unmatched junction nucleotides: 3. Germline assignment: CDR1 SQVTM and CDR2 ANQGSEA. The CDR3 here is CSARTGEETQYF. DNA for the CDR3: TGCAGCGCCCGGACAGGGGAAGAGACCCAGTACTTC.

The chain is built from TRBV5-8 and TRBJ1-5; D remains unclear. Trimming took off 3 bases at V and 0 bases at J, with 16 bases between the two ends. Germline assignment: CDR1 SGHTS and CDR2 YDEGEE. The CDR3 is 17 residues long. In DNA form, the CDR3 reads TGTGCCAGCAGCTCCCGACTGGAAATTTTTAGCAATCAGCCCCAGCATTTT. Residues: CASSSRLEIFSNQPQHF.

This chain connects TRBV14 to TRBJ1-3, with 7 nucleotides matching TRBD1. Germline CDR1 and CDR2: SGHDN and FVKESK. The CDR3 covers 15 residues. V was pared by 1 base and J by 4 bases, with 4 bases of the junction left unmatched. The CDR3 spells CASSQVPGGGNTIYF. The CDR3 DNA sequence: TGTGCCAGCAGCCAAGTCCCAGGGGGAGGAAACACCATATATTTT.

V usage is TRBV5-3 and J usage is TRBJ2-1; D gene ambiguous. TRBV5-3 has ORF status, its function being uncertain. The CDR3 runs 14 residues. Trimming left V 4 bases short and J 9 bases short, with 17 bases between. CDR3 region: CARSLTWRKSEQFF. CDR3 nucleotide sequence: TGTGCCAGAAGCCTGACTTGGCGCAAAAGTGAGCAGTTCTTC.

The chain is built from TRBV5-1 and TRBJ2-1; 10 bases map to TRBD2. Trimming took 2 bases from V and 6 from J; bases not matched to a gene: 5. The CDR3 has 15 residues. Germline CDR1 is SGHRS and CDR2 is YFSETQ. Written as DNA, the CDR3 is TGCGCCAGCAGCTTAGTAGCGGGAGGACGCAATGAGCAGTTCTTC. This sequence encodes CASSLVAGGRNEQFF. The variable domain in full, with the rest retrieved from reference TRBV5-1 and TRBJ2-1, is KAGVTQTPRYLIKTRGQQVTLSCSPISGHRSVSWYQQTPGQGLQFLFEYFSETQRNKGNFPGRFSGRQFSNSRSEMNVSTLELGDSALYLCASSLVAGGRNEQFFGPGTRLTVL.

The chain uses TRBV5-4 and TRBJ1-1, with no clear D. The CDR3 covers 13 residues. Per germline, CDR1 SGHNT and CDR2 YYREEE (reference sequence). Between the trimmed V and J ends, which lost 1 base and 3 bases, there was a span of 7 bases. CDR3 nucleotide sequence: TGTGCCAGCAGCTTGTACCGGGACACTGAAGCTTTCTTT. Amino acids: CASSLYRDTEAFF.

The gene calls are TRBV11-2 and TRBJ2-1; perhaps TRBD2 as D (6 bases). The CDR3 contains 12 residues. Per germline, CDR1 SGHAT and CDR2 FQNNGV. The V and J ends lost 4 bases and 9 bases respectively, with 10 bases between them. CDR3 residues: CASSSAGFEQFF. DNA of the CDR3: TGTGCCAGCAGCTCCGCGGGATTTGAGCAGTTCTTC.

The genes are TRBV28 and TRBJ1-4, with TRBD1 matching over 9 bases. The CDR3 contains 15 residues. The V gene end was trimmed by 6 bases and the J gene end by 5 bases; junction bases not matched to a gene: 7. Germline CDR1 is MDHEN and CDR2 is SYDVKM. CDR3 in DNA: TGTGCCAGCAGCCCGCCGGGACAGGGAAATGAAAAACTGTTTTTT. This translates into CASSPPGQGNEKLFF.

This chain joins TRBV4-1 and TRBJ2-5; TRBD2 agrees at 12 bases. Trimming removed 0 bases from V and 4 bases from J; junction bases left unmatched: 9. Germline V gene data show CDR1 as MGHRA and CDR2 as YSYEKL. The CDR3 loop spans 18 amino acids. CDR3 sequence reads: CASSQDSMASGRGETQYF. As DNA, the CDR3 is TGCGCCAGCAGCCAAGATAGCATGGCTAGCGGGAGGGGAGAGACCCAGTACTTC.

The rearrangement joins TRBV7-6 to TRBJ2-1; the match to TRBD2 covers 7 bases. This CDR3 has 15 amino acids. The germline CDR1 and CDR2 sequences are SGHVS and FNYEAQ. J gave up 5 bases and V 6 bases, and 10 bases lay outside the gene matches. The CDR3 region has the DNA TGTGCCAGCAGTCCAGCGGGGAGGGTACACAATGAGCAGTTCTTC. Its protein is CASSPAGRVHNEQFF.

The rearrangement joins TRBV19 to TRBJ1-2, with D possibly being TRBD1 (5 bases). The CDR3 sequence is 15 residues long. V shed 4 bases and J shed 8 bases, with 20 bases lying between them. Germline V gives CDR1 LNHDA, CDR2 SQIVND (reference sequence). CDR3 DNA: TGTGCCAGTAGTAAAGGACGGGACTCCCAATCGGGCTACACCTTC. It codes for CASSKGRDSQSGYTF.

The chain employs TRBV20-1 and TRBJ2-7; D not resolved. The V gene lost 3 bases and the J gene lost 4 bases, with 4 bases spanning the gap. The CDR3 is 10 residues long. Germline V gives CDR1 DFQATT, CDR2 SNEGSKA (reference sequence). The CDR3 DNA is TGCAGTGCTAGTGCGTACGAGCAGTACTTC. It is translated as CSASAYEQYF.

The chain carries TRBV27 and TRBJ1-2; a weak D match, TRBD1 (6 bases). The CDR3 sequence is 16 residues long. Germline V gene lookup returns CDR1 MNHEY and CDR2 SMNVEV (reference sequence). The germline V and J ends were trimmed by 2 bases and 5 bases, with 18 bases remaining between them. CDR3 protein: CASSLEGGRRTYGYTF. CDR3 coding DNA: TGTGCCAGCAGTTTAGAGGGGGGGCGAAGGACTTATGGCTACACCTTC.

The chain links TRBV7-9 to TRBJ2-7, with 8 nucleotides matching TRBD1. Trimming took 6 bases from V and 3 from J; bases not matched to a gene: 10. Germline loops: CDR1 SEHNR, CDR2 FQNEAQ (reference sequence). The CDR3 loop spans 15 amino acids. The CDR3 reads CASSQGTGMNYEQYF. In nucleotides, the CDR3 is TGTGCCAGCAGTCAAGGGACAGGCATGAACTACGAGCAGTACTTC.